This TCR beta chain was observed in a study of T cell repertoires in cytomegalovirus infection. V trimming: 7 bases; J trimming: 8 bases; junction bases outside the gene matches: 13. CDR3 length equals 14 residues. Germline assignment: CDR1 SQVTM and CDR2 ANQGSEA. Concerning this clonotype: Its antigen is not identified.

Using its own MiXCR run on the reads, TCRdb lists one record per CDR3 protein. Of 250,000 to 400,000 distinct CDR3 sequences in the sample, about 25% were seen once. This material consisted of cultured PBMCs, taken from culture after CMV antigen stimulation. The origin of this receptor is a human donor in good health (CMV status not recorded). Some clones in this sample may be carry-over from other donors' samples. This chain connects TRBV29-1 to TRBJ2-1; 8 positions match TRBD2. CDR3 coding DNA: TGCAGCGGATCCGGGAGGGCCATCTTCGATGAGCAGTTCTTC. Amino acid sequence: CSGSGRAIFDEQFF.